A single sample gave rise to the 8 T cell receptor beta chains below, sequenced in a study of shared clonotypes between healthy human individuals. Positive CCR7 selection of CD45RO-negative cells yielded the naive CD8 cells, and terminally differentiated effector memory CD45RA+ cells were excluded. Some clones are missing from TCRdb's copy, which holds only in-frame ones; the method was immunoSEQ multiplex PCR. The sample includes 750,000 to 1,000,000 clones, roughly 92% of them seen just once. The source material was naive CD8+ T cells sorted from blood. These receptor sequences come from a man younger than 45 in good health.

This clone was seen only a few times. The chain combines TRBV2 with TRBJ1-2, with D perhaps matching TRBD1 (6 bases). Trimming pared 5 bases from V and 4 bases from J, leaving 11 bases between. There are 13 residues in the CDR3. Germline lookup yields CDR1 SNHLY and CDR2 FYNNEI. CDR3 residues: CASSPGTSYGYTF. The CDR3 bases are TGTGCCAGCAGTCCCGGGACAAGCTATGGCTACACCTTC. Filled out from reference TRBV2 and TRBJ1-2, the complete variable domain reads EPEVTQTPSHQVTQMGQEVILRCVPISNHLYFYWYRQILGQKVEFLVSFYNNEISEKSEIFDDQFSVERPDGSNFTLKIRSTKLEDSAMYFCASSPGTSYGYTFGSGTRLTVV.

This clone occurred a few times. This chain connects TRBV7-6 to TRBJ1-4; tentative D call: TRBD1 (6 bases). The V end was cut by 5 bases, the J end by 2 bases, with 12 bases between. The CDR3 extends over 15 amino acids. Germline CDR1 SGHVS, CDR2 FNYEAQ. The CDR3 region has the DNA TGTGCCAGCAGCCTACAGGGAGGCACTAATGAAAAACTGTTTTTT. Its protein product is CASSLQGGTNEKLFF.

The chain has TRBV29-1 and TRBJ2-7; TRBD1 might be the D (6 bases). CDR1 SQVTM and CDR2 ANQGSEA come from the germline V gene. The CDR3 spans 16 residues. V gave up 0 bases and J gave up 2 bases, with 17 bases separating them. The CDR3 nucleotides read TGCAGCGTTGAAGAAGGGACACTCAAACTTCCCTACGAGCAGTACTTC. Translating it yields CSVEEGTLKLPYEQYF.

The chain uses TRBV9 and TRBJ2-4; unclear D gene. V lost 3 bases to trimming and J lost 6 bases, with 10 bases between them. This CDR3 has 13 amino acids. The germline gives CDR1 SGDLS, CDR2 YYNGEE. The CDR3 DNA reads TGTGCCAGCAGCGACCCGACTGGAAACATTCAGTACTTC. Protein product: CASSDPTGNIQYF.

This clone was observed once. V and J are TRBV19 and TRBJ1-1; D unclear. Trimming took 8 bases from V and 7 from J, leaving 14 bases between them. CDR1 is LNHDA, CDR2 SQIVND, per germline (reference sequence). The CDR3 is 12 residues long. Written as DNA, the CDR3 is TGTGCCAGTGGGAAGACCGTCAGTGAAGCTTTCTTT. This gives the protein CASGKTVSEAFF.

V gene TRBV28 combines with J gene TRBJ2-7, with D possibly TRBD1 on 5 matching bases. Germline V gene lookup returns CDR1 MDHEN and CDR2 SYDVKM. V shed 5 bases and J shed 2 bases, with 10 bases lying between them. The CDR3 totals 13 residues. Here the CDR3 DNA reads TGTGCCAGCAGTGTAGGGGTCCCCTACGAGCAGTACTTC. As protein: CASSVGVPYEQYF.

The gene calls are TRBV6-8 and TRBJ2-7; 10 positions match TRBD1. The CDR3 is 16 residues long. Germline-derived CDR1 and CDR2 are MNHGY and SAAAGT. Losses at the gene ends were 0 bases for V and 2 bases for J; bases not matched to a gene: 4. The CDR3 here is CASSYSSGQGAYEQYF. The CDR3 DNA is TGTGCCAGCAGTTACTCGAGTGGACAGGGGGCCTACGAGCAGTACTTC.

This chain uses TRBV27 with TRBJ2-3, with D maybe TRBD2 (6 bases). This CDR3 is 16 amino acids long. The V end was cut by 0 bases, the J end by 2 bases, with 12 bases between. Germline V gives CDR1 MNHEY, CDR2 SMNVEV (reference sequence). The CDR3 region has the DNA TGTGCCAGCAGTTTATCCGGGAGCTCCCCCACAGATACGCAGTATTTT. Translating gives CASSLSGSSPTDTQYF.